One and the same sample provided the 15 T cell receptor beta chains below, sequenced in a study of T cell responses to AZD1222 COVID-19 vaccine. Here immunoSEQ multiplex PCR was the method, and the copy in TCRdb shows in-frame clones only, minus some. This table has about 150,000 clones, 85% to 95% appearing once. This sample comprised peripheral blood, obtained on day 0 of AZD1222 vaccination. These receptors all stem from an adult in good health.

The chain carries TRBV2 and TRBJ2-1, with 8 bases matching TRBD1. With V trimmed by 1 base and J by 15 bases, 2 bases remained unmatched. The CDR3 spans 11 residues. Germline CDR1 reads SNHLY; CDR2 reads FYNNEI. Here the CDR3 reads CASSEGTGRFF. CDR3 bases: TGTGCCAGCAGTGAAGGGACAGGGCGGTTCTTC.

This clone was counted a single time. This rearrangement joins TRBV15 to TRBJ2-7; 11 bases line up with TRBD1. In germline, CDR1 is LNHNV, CDR2 YYDKDF (reference sequence). This CDR3 spans 14 amino acids. The CDR3 spells CATSRVGQGEKIFV. Written as DNA, the CDR3 is TGTGCCACCAGCAGAGTGGGACAGGGGGAAAAAATTTTCGTC.

The rearrangement uses TRBV21-1 and TRBJ1-3. TRBV21-1 has pseudogene status. The CDR3 is 17 amino acids. CDR3 DNA: TGTGCCAGCAGCAAAGTTCCTTGGGGGGCGGGAGGAAACACCATATATTTT. Protein: CASSKVPWGAGGNTIYF.

This chain links TRBV3-1 (or the pseudogene TRBV3-2) with TRBJ1-2; D gene ambiguous. Germline CDR1 is LGHDT and CDR2 is YNNKEL (reference sequence). The CDR3 consists of 12 residues. Trimming shortened V by 3 bases and J by 5 bases, and 7 bases separated the two germline ends. CDR3 region: CASSQSGYGYTF. DNA for the CDR3: TGTGCCAGCAGCCAGTCTGGGTATGGCTACACCTTC.

This chain links TRBV30 with TRBJ1-1; possibly TRBD1 for D (5 bases). The V gene lost 0 bases and the J gene lost 0 bases, with 11 bases spanning the gap. The germline CDR1 and CDR2 sequences are GTSNPN and SVGIG (reference sequence). The CDR3 is 15 amino acids. CDR3 amino acids: CAWSVQGHLNTEAFF. The CDR3 DNA sequence: TGTGCCTGGAGTGTACAAGGACACTTGAACACTGAAGCTTTCTTT.

This clone was recorded only once. This chain uses TRBV19 with TRBJ1-1; the D gene is possibly TRBD1 (5 bases). CDR3 length: 14 amino acids. Germline V CDR1 and CDR2: LNHDA, SQIVND (reference sequence). Trimming shortened V by 7 bases and J by 3 bases, and 15 bases separated the two germline ends. The CDR3 sequence is CASIIRGGDTEAFF. CDR3 in DNA: TGTGCCAGTATAATCCGCGGGGGAGACACTGAAGCTTTCTTT. Using reference TRBV19 and TRBJ1-1 for the parts outside the CDR3, the full variable domain is DGGITQSPKYLFRKEGQNVTLSCEQNLNHDAMYWYRQDPGQGLRLIYYSQIVNDFQKGDIAEGYSVSREKKESFPLTVTSAQKNPTAFYLCASIIRGGDTEAFFGQGTRLTVV.

This rearrangement joins TRBV3-1 (or the pseudogene TRBV3-2) to TRBJ2-1; D is uncertain. V gave up 5 bases and J gave up 4 bases, with 15 bases separating them. There are 15 residues in the CDR3. Germline V gene data show CDR1 as LGHDT and CDR2 as YNNKEL (reference sequence). DNA for the CDR3: TGTGCCAGCAGCACATCCTTCGGAACTTACAATGAGCAGTTCTTC. Protein product: CASSTSFGTYNEQFF.

CDR3 DNA: TGTGCCAGCAGCCCGACCCCCTACGAGCAGTACTTC. Translation gives CASSPTPYEQYF. The chain has TRBV6-2 or TRBV6-3 and TRBJ2-7; D is undetermined. Looked up from germline, CDR1 is MNHEY and CDR2 is SVGEGT. The CDR3 length is 12 residues. V lost 6 bases and J 2 bases, leaving 8 bases between the germline ends.

In regard to this clone: Germline is not matched at one junction end, which may reflect a read error. V and J are TRBV6-2 or TRBV6-3 and TRBJ1-1; D gene ambiguous. Germline-derived CDR1 and CDR2 are MNHEY and SVGEGT. The CDR3 is made up of 13 amino acids. The CDR3 sequence: CASIYDMNTEAFF. CDR3 DNA sequence: TGTGCCAGCATTTACGATATGAACACTGAAGCTTTCTTT.

V is TRBV9 and J is TRBJ2-3; a weak D match, TRBD1 (6 bases). CDR3 length: 15 residues. Germline loops: CDR1 SGDLS, CDR2 YYNGEE. Between the trimmed V and J ends, which lost 0 bases and 1 base, there was a span of 9 bases. CDR3 DNA sequence: TGTGCCAGCAGCGTAGCAGGGGTCGGCACAGATACGCAGTATTTT. Translated, it gives CASSVAGVGTDTQYF.

This sequence joins TRBV3-1 (or the pseudogene TRBV3-2) and TRBJ2-3; tentatively, D is TRBD1 or TRBD2 (5 bases each). The CDR3 has 12 residues. The germline gives CDR1 LGHDT, CDR2 YNNKEL (reference sequence). Trimming took 8 bases from V and 2 from J, leaving 8 bases between them. CDR3 sequence: CASGGFTDTQYF. Here the CDR3 DNA reads TGTGCCAGCGGGGGTTTCACAGATACGCAGTATTTT.

The chain uses TRBV5-4 and TRBJ2-7; possible D gene TRBD1, 5 bases. This CDR3 is built from 14 residues. Germline V gene data show CDR1 as SGHNT and CDR2 as YYREEE (reference sequence). The V and J ends lost 4 bases and 3 bases respectively, with 14 bases between them. The CDR3 DNA follows: TGTGCCAGCAGCCCCTTCAAGGGGAACTACGAGCAGTACTTC. Its protein product is CASSPFKGNYEQYF.

This chain links TRBV7-3 with TRBJ2-3; D not certain. This CDR3 spans 15 amino acids. V lost 1 base to trimming and J lost 2 bases, with 10 bases between them. From germline, CDR1 is SGHTA and CDR2 FQGTGA. This CDR3 reads CASSLNVGSTDTQYF. The CDR3 DNA reads as TGTGCCAGCAGCTTAAACGTCGGATCCACAGATACGCAGTATTTT.

The chain carries TRBV4-1 and TRBJ1-6, with unresolved D. Germline V gives CDR1 MGHRA, CDR2 YSYEKL. This CDR3 is 13 amino acids long. V gave up 4 bases and J gave up 10 bases, with 11 bases separating them. As DNA, the CDR3 is TGCGCCAGCAGCCCCTGGAGAGGATCACCCCTCCACTTT. This encodes CASSPWRGSPLHF.

With regard to this clone: At the DNA level, this CDR3 is encoded by other sequences in the same sample as well. The chain has TRBV18 and TRBJ2-1; D remains ambiguous. The V end lost 0 bases, the J end lost 5 bases, and 8 bases lay between the germline ends. Germline values: CDR1 KGHSH, CDR2 LQKENI. The CDR3 loop spans 14 amino acids. CDR3 nucleotides: TGTGCCAGCTCACCACCTTCAGGCAACAATGAGCAGTTCTTC. Translating gives CASSPPSGNNEQFF.